One T cell receptor beta chain is described in this entry. The antigen remains unidentified. These data are taken from a study of response to subunit inactivated influenza vaccine. MiXCR was run by TCRdb on the RT-PCR reads, yielding one entry per CDR3 protein. The sample carries hundreds of thousands of distinct CDR3 sequences, 12% recorded once. Study-wide results and limits: Each seasonal influenza vaccination, the authors suggested, recruits few new T cells.

This TCR was sampled from a man aged 50 to 59 who received an inactivated influenza vaccine. The input for sequencing was PBMCs from blood, taken on the day of vaccination.

Written as DNA, the CDR3 is TGTGCCAGCAGCTTTGAGGGCGGGAGTCTTGCTACGCAGTATTTT. As protein: CASSFEGGSLATQYF. This sequence joins TRBV5-4 and TRBJ2-3; 7 bases are a match to TRBD2. Germline trimming cut 2 bases from V and 8 bases from J; bases unmatched to any gene: 11. Germline CDR1 reads SGHNT; CDR2 reads YYREEE (reference sequence). The CDR3 contains 15 residues.